The 11 T cell receptor beta chains presented below share a single source sample, sequenced in a study of blood T cell repertoires in COVID-19 (dated by TCRdb to about 2020). The library came from the immunoSEQ multiplex PCR assay. TCRdb limited this immuneACCESS table to in-frame rearrangements with V and J called. A share of clones is missing; checked studies link under half to unresolved V genes, and the rest is unexplained. For this sample the table gives 85,000 to 110,000 clones, of which about 90% were detected only once. The ten largest clones capture 3% to 3.5% of the sample. Sequenced input: peripheral blood. These TCRs come from a human donor in a cohort sampled during active COVID-19.

The chain is built from TRBV13 and TRBJ2-3; a possible D gene is TRBD1 (6 bases). This CDR3 has 19 residues. V gave up 2 bases and J gave up 1 base, with 22 bases separating them. Germline CDR1 is PRHDT and CDR2 is FYEKMQ (reference sequence). Here the CDR3 reads CASSLRGKREQGRTDTQYF. The DNA for the CDR3 is TGTGCCAGCAGCTTAAGGGGGAAGAGAGAACAGGGCCGCACAGATACGCAGTATTTT.

The chain is built from TRBV10-2 and TRBJ1-1; TRBD1 aligns across 8 bases. The CDR3 totals 15 residues. V lost 3 bases to trimming and J lost 2 bases; unmatched junction nucleotides: 5. The germline CDR1 and CDR2 sequences are WSHSY and SAAADI. CDR3 region: CASSDWTGTNTEAFF. In nucleotides, the CDR3 is TGCGCCAGCAGTGACTGGACAGGGACAAACACTGAAGCTTTCTTT.

V and J are TRBV5-1 and TRBJ2-2, with D possibly TRBD1 on 5 matching bases. Trimming cost V 0 bases and J 1 base, with 7 bases left between them. Germline values: CDR1 SGHRS, CDR2 YFSETQ. CDR3 length equals 15 residues. The CDR3 sequence: CASSLVQGNTGELFF. The CDR3 nucleotides are TGCGCCAGCAGCTTGGTTCAGGGGAACACCGGGGAGCTGTTTTTT.

V is TRBV4-2 and J is TRBJ2-1, with 12 bases aligning to TRBD2. The ends lost 4 bases at V and 10 bases at J; junction bases unmatched: 11. The CDR3 length is 16 residues. CDR1 LGHNA and CDR2 YNFKEQ come from the germline V gene. Here the CDR3 DNA reads TGTGCCAGCAGCCCCCCCGGACTAGCGGGGAGCGGGGAGCAGTTCTTC. Translation gives CASSPPGLAGSGEQFF.

The gene calls are TRBV14 and TRBJ2-5; D remains unclear. Trimming shortened V by 1 base and J by 5 bases, and 14 bases separated the two germline ends. CDR1 is SGHDN, CDR2 FVKESK, per germline. This CDR3 has 15 residues. The CDR3 reads CASSQGYQRRETQYF. CDR3 in DNA: TGTGCCAGCAGCCAAGGGTACCAGAGGCGGGAGACCCAGTACTTC. Drawing the rest from reference TRBV14 and TRBJ2-5, the complete variable domain is EAGVTQFPSHSVIEKGQTVTLRCDPISGHDNLYWYRRVMGKEIKFLLHFVKESKQDESGMPNNRFLAERTGGTYSTLKVQPAELEDSGVYFCASSQGYQRRETQYFGPGTRLLVL.

V and J are TRBV5-1 and TRBJ2-7, with D tentatively TRBD1 (6 bases). This CDR3 is 16 amino acids long. With 4 bases removed from V and 0 bases from J, the gap between germline ends came to 17 bases. CDR1 and CDR2 (germline): SGHRS, YFSETQ. The CDR3 coding sequence is TGCGCCAGCAGCCCCGGCCGGGACACAACCTCCTACGAGCAGTACTTC. This translates into CASSPGRDTTSYEQYF.

This chain uses TRBV10-1 with TRBJ2-7, with 9 bases matching TRBD2. Germline assignment: CDR1 WNHNN and CDR2 SYGVQD (reference sequence). This CDR3 region has 16 residues. V gave up 8 bases and J gave up 2 bases; unmatched junction bases: 13. The chain's CDR3 is CASPRLAAGGTYEQYF. The CDR3, as DNA: TGCGCCAGCCCACGACTAGCGGCGGGCGGGACCTACGAGCAGTACTTC.

V gene TRBV13 combines with J gene TRBJ1-2, with 8 bases that match TRBD1. The CDR3 is 15 amino acids. CDR1 and CDR2 (germline): PRHDT, FYEKMQ (reference sequence). V lost 5 bases and J lost 3; bases outside the gene matches: 8. The CDR3 DNA reads TGTGCCAGCAGCCGACAAACGACAGGGGACTATGGCTACACCTTC. Translated, it gives CASSRQTTGDYGYTF.

The chain combines TRBV14 with TRBJ2-2; weak D call: TRBD2 (6 bases). In germline, CDR1 is SGHDN, CDR2 FVKESK. V was clipped by 0 bases and J by 8 bases, with 28 bases between them. The CDR3 extends over 20 amino acids. DNA of the CDR3: TGTGCCAGCAGCCAAGATCGGCCCTTCCGGGACTCCCTGTCACCGGGGGAGCTGTTTTTT. It specifies CASSQDRPFRDSLSPGELFF.

This chain links TRBV4-2 with TRBJ1-1, with 8 bases aligning to TRBD1. This CDR3 has 18 residues. Germline V gene data show CDR1 as LGHNA and CDR2 as YNFKEQ. Germline trimming cut 2 bases from V and 0 bases from J; bases unmatched to any gene: 11. For the CDR3, the DNA is TGTGCCAGCAGCCAACCTAGAGGACAGGGAATTGTGAACACTGAAGCTTTCTTT. This gives the protein CASSQPRGQGIVNTEAFF.

The chain is built from TRBV9 and TRBJ2-1, with 11 bases lining up with TRBD2. Germline V gene lookup returns CDR1 SGDLS and CDR2 YYNGEE. Trimming removed 6 bases from V and 3 bases from J; junction bases left unmatched: 8. This CDR3 is 16 amino acids long. The CDR3 region is CASTLGTSGIYNEQFF. The DNA of the CDR3 is TGTGCCAGCACCTTAGGGACTAGCGGAATCTACAATGAGCAGTTCTTC.